A single sample is the source of the 8 T cell receptor beta chains below, sequenced in a study of OX40 agonist ivuxolimab in advanced cancers. Clones were read by immunoSEQ multiplex PCR, and TCRdb kept only the in-frame ones, dropping some. The repertoire includes more than 60,000 clones, about four fifths of them detected once, and 4% to 4.5% sits in the top ten. Sequenced here: CD4+ or CD8+ T cells sorted from blood, sampled in a trial of the OX40 agonist ivuxolimab. These receptor sequences come from an adult with an advanced solid tumor such as melanoma, head and neck, liver or kidney cancer.

This rearrangement joins TRBV28 to TRBJ1-2, with 7 bases that match TRBD1. Germline CDR1 MDHEN, CDR2 SYDVKM. V shed 3 bases, J shed 8 bases, and the junction held 12 bases outside the gene matches. The CDR3 is 15 residues long. The CDR3 protein is CASSFPQTGTGGYTF. For the CDR3, the DNA is TGTGCCAGCAGTTTCCCTCAGACAGGGACGGGCGGCTACACCTTC.

This chain links TRBV9 with TRBJ1-1; 8 bases match TRBD1. Trimming at V came to 4 bases and at J to 5 bases, leaving 4 bases not matched to a gene. This CDR3 has 13 residues. Germline V gene lookup returns CDR1 SGDLS and CDR2 YYNGEE. The CDR3 DNA reads TGTGCCAGCAGCCCCAGGGGGCGGACTGAAGCTTTCTTT. Translating gives CASSPRGRTEAFF.

V is TRBV7-9 and J is TRBJ2-7; TRBD1 aligns across 12 bases. The CDR3 length is 17 residues. V shed 5 bases and J 7 bases; nucleotides not matched to a gene: 15. Germline V CDR1 and CDR2: SEHNR, FQNEAQ (reference sequence). The CDR3 here is CASSHLPGQGATGEQYF. CDR3 nucleotides: TGTGCCAGCAGCCACCTTCCGGGACAGGGGGCAACGGGGGAGCAGTACTTC.

The rearrangement joins TRBV7-8 to TRBJ1-3; 7 bases are shared with TRBD1. V shed 0 bases, J shed 1 base, and the junction held 6 bases outside the gene matches. The length of the CDR3 is 17 residues. Germline CDR1 is SGHVS and CDR2 is FQNEAQ. The CDR3 nucleotides read TGTGCCAGCAGCTTAGCGACCCAACAGGGGTCTGGAAACACCATATATTTT. Translating gives CASSLATQQGSGNTIYF. Full variable domain (remainder filled in from reference TRBV7-8 and TRBJ1-3): GAGVSQSPRYKVAKRGQDVALRCDPISGHVSLFWYQQALGQGPEFLTYFQNEAQLDKSGLPSDRFFAERPEGSVSTLKIQRTQQEDSAVYLCASSLATQQGSGNTIYFGEGSWLTVV.

CDR3 residues: CSAIRADTQYF. CDR3 in DNA: TGCAGTGCTATTCGAGCAGATACGCAGTATTTT. The chain recombines TRBV20-1 with TRBJ2-3, with no clear D. Germline loops: CDR1 DFQATT, CDR2 SNEGSKA (reference sequence). The V gene lost 4 bases and the J gene lost 4 bases, with 6 bases spanning the gap. The CDR3 consists of 11 residues.

The chain joins TRBV9 to TRBJ2-7, with 7 bases that match TRBD2. CDR3 length equals 14 residues. Unmatched junction bases numbered 7, after V lost 0 bases and J lost 7 bases. Germline assignment: CDR1 SGDLS and CDR2 YYNGEE. Written as DNA, the CDR3 is TGTGCCAGCAGCGTAGGAGGGAGGGGTCGGGAGCAGTACTTC. Translated, it gives CASSVGGRGREQYF.

The chain couples TRBV9 to TRBJ1-5; D gene uncertain. Germline V CDR1 and CDR2: SGDLS, YYNGEE. This CDR3 spans 14 amino acids. With 3 bases removed from V and 2 bases from J, the gap between germline ends came to 9 bases. CDR3 residues: CASSGPNGNQPQHF. CDR3 coding DNA: TGTGCCAGCAGCGGGCCCAATGGCAATCAGCCCCAGCATTTT.

The chain has TRBV5-1 and TRBJ2-5; 7 nucleotides align to TRBD2. The germline V gene has CDR1 SGHRS and CDR2 YFSETQ. The ends lost 7 bases at V and 4 bases at J; junction bases unmatched: 19. This CDR3 spans 17 amino acids. The CDR3 DNA follows: TGCGCCAGCCCGCTCCCCCGGTCAGCGGGGCAAGGAGAGACCCAGTACTTC. As protein: CASPLPRSAGQGETQYF.